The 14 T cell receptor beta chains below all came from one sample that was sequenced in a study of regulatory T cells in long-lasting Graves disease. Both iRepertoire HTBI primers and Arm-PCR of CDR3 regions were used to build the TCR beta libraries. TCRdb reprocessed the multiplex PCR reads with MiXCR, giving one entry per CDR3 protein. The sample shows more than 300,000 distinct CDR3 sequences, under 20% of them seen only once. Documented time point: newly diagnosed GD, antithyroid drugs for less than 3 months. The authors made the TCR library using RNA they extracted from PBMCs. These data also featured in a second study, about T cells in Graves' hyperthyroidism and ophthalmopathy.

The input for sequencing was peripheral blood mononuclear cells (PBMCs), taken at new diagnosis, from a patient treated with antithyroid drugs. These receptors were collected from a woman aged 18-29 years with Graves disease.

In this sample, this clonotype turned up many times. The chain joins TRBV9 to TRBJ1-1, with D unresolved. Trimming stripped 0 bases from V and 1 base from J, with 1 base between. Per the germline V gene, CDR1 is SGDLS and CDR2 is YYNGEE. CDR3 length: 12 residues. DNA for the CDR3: TGTGCCAGCAGCGTAGAGAACACTGAAGCTTTCTTT. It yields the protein CASSVENTEAFF.

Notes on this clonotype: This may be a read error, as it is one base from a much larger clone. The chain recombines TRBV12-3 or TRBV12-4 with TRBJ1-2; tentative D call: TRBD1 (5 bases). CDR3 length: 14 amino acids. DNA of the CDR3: TGTGCCAGCAGTCCCCTATTCAGGGATGGTGGCTGCACCTTC. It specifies CASSPLFRDGGCTF.

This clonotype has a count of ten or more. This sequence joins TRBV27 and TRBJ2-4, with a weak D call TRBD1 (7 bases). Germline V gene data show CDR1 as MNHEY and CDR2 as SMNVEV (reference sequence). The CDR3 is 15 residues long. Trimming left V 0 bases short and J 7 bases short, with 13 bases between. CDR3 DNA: TGTGCCAGCAGTTTATCAGCAGGGGGGAGGAACATTCAGTACTTC. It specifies CASSLSAGGRNIQYF.

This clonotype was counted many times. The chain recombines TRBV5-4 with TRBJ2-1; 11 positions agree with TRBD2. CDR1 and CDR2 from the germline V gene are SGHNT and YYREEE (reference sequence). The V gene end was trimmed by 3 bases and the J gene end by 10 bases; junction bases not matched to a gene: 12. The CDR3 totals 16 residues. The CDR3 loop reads CASSWGGTSGLVEQFF. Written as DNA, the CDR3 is TGTGCCAGCAGCTGGGGCGGGACTAGCGGTCTCGTGGAGCAGTTCTTC.

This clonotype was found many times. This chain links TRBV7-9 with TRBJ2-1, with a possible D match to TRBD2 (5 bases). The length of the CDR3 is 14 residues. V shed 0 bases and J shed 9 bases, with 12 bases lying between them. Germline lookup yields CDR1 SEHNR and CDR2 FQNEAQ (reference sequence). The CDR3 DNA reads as TGTGCCAGCAGCTTAGCTGGGAGCGATGGTGAGCAGTTCTTC. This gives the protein CASSLAGSDGEQFF.

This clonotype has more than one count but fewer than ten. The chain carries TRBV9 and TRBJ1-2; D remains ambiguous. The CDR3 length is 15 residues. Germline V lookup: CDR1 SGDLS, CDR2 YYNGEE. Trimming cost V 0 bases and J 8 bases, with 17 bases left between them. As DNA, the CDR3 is TGTGCCAGCAGCGTAGCTACGGGAGGGTTCCAGGGCTACACCTTC. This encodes CASSVATGGFQGYTF.

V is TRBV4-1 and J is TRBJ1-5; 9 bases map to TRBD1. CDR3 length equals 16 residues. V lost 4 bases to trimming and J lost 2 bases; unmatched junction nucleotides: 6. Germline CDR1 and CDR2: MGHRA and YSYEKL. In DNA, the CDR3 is TGCGCCAGCAGCCCCACGGACAGGGGAGGCAATCAGCCCCAGCATTTT. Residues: CASSPTDRGGNQPQHF.

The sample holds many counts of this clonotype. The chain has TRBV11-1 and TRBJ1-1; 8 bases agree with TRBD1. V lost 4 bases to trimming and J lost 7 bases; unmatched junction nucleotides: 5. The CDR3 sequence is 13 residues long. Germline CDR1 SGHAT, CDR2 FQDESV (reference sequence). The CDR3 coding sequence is TGTGCCAGCAGCTCCCGGACAGGGAGTGAAGCTTTCTTT. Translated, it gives CASSSRTGSEAFF.

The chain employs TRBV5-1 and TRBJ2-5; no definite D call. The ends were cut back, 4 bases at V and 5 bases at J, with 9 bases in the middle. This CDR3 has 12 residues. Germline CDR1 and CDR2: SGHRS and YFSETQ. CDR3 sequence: CASSLTLETQYF. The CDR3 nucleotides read TGCGCCAGCAGCCTAACTTTGGAGACCCAGTACTTC.

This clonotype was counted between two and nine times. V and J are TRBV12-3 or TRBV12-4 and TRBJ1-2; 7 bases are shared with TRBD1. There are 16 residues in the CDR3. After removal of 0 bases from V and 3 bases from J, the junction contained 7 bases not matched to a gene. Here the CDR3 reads CASSLAFQGEDYGYTF. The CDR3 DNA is TGTGCCAGCAGTTTAGCGTTTCAGGGGGAGGACTATGGCTACACCTTC.

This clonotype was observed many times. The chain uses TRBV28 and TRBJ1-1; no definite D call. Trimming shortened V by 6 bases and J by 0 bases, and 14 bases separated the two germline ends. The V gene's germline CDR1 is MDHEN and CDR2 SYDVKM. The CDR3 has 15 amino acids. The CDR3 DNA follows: TGTGCCAGCAGCACTGAACAGTACATGAACACTGAAGCTTTCTTT. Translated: CASSTEQYMNTEAFF.

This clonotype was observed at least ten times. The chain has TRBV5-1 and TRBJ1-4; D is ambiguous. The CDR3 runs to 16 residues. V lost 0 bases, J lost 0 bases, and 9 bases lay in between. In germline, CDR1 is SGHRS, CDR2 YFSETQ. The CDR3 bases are TGCGCCAGCAGCTTGGAACAGTCGCCAACTAATGAAAAACTGTTTTTT. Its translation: CASSLEQSPTNEKLFF.

The DNA for the CDR3 is TGTGCCAGCAGTATGGGGGGGGAGACCCAGTACTTC. Its protein is CASSMGGETQYF. The chain recombines TRBV27 with TRBJ2-5; 7 bases align to TRBD2. V gave up 5 bases and J gave up 5 bases; unmatched junction bases: 2. The CDR3 spans 12 residues. Germline CDR1 reads MNHEY; CDR2 reads SMNVEV (reference sequence).

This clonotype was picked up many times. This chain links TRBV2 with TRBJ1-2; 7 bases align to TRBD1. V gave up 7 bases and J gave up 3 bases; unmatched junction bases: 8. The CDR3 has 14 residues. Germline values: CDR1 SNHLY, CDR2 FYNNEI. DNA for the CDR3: TGTGCCAGCACCGGAGCAGGACAGGACTATGGCTACACCTTC. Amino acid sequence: CASTGAGQDYGYTF.